This section outlines one T cell receptor (beta chain) sequence together with its context. Specified treatment: around 19 received Ad26.COV2.S at low or high dose, single or two shots; about 5 received placebo; per-sample allocation not given. All samples were drawn on day 63, counting from the first vaccine or placebo injection. Based in Boston, the donor was an adult of 18-55 years. An Ad26 vector expressing Wuhan-strain SARS-CoV-2 spike served as the vaccine. V was shortened by 1 base and J by 5 bases, with 7 bases between the two germline ends. Germline V gene data show CDR1 as LGHNA and CDR2 as YNFKEQ. The length of the CDR3 is 13 residues. These data belong to a study of Ad26.COV2.S vaccination and SARS-CoV-2 variants. About the study: Recipients of Ad26.COV2.S got it intramuscularly, once or twice 56 days apart.

Assay used: immunoSEQ multiplex PCR; TCRdb lists only in-frame clones, some missing. The table lists fewer than 400,000 clones, roughly nine tenths of them singletons. This chain uses TRBV4-2 with TRBJ2-3; D uncertain. Sequenced material: peripheral blood, taken in a trial of Ad26.COV2.S vaccine versus placebo. The receptor comes from a person between 18 and 60 years old who received the Ad26.COV2.S COVID-19 vaccine or a placebo. The CDR3 bases are TGTGCCAGCAGCCAAGGATTCAAAGATACGCAGTATTTT. Amino acids: CASSQGFKDTQYF.